The rows below give T cell receptor beta chains drawn from one sample of a study of cytomegalovirus exposure and HLA in healthy donors. The repertoire was sequenced with immunoSEQ multiplex PCR; TCRdb's copy has only in-frame clones and lacks some. The data contain about 250,000 clones, roughly two thirds of them singletons. Sequencing was carried out using PBMCs. The receptors were sampled from a female donor in good health and CMV-seronegative. CDR3s include the opening cysteine and the closing phenylalanine or tryptophan. Each record gives: V gene, J gene, CDR3 protein.

>TRBV10-1|TRBJ2-3
CASSAGGSTDTQYF
>TRBV7-9|TRBJ1-4
CASSAPGPTNEKLFF
>TRBV4-2|TRBJ1-1
CASSQEREAFF
>TRBV5-6|TRBJ2-3
CASSPWTVTDTQYF
>TRBV5-1|TRBJ2-1
CASSLIAGGVNNEQFF
>TRBV7-2|TRBJ2-7
CASSFGTDFYEQYF
>TRBV30|TRBJ2-1
CAWEAGLNIGPFF
>TRBV5-1|TRBJ2-2
CASSLVGRENTGELFF
>TRBV18|TRBJ2-7
CASSLSGGSYEQYF
>TRBV28|TRBJ1-1
CASSPGTGLEAFF
>TRBV28|TRBJ2-7
CASSPPAGSYEQYF
>TRBV9|TRBJ2-7
CASSKLAGGYEQYF
>TRBV5-4|TRBJ2-5
CASSLSPIAVETQYF
>TRBV28|TRBJ2-1
CASSTGLAGARREQFF
>TRBV5-1|TRBJ2-7
CASSLAPSGGTYEQYF
>TRBV10-1|TRBJ2-2
CASSNHRTGTGELFF
>TRBV14|TRBJ2-1
CASSPWIADDEQFF
>TRBV7-9|TRBJ2-5
CSSSLVSETQYF
>TRBV28|TRBJ2-1
CASRPSTSGILQFF
>TRBV20-1|TRBJ2-1
CSATRDEQFF
>TRBV6-6|TRBJ2-7
CASSFDRGLYEQYF
>TRBV10-3|TRBJ2-2
CATKKREEDGELFF
>TRBV9|TRBJ1-2
CASSVAGTYGYTF
>TRBV7-9|TRBJ1-4
CSSSFRTENEKLFF
>TRBV9|TRBJ1-1
CASSNIVQNTEAFF
>TRBV28|TRBJ2-5
CASSFGGWVTQYF
>TRBV6-4|TRBJ2-1
CASSDSWHRPAGYNEQFF
>TRBV11-3|TRBJ2-1
CASSLLGWSSYNEQFF
>TRBV9|TRBJ2-7
CASSVEAGGYYEQYF
>TRBV9|TRBJ1-3
CASSVSRRASGNTIYF
>TRBV19|TRBJ2-2
CASSMGRFNTGELFF
>TRBV7-9|TRBJ1-3
CASSSNGVVIYF
>TRBV28|TRBJ1-2
CATRTGGTYTF
>TRBV11-2|TRBJ2-7
CASSSRGFDEQYF
>TRBV6-1|TRBJ2-1
CASSEWRRVAGENEQFF
>TRBV13|TRBJ2-7
CASSHWTPAPHEQYF
>TRBV19|TRBJ2-1
CASSIGGSPTYNEQFF
>TRBV11-3|TRBJ2-3
CASSLSTDTQYF
>TRBV5-4|TRBJ2-1
CASSLMTSGRVEFF
>TRBV7-2|TRBJ2-5
CASSLPQGAGEQYF
>TRBV27|TRBJ2-7
CASSLTRDSDSYEQYF
>TRBV27|TRBJ2-7
CASRDPGTIDEQYF
>TRBV27|TRBJ1-2
CASSYGQDMGYTF
>TRBV5-8|TRBJ2-1
CASSLLTYNEQFF
>TRBV11-2|TRBJ2-5
CASSFIFTSGTKETQYF
>TRBV10-3|TRBJ1-1
CACAGQKNTEAFF
>TRBV5-4|TRBJ2-1
CASSLATSGRAGEQFF
>TRBV5-1|TRBJ2-7
CASSLADRFTYEQYF
>TRBV9|TRBJ2-3
CASSATGTGADTQYF
>TRBV19|TRBJ2-7
CASGAGNAYEQYF
>TRBV11-2|TRBJ2-7
CASSPVAGEAYEQYF
>TRBV5-1|TRBJ1-5
CASSLAGASNQPQHF
>TRBV19|TRBJ1-1
CASKPGAGSQGEAFF
>TRBV9|TRBJ2-6
CASSVVEHRDSFSSGANVLTF
>TRBV27|TRBJ1-5
CASSLSFRAQPQHF
>TRBV7-9|TRBJ2-1
CSSRSPSGEQFF
>TRBV4-1|TRBJ2-1
CASSQVGGRGNEQFF